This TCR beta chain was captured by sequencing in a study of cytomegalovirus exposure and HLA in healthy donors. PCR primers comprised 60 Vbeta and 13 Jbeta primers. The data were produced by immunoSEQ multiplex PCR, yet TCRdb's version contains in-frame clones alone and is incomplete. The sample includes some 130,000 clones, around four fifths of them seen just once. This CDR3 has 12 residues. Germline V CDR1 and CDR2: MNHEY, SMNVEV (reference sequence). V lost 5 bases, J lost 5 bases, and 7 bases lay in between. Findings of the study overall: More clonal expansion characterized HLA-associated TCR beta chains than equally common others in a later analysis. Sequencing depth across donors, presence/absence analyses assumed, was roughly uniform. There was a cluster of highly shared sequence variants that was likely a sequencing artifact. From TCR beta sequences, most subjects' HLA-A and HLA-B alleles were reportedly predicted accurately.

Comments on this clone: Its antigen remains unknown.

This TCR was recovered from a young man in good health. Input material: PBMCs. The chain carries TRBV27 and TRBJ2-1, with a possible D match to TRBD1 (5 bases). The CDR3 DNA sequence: TGTGCCAGCAGTGGCAGGGACAATGAGCAGTTCTTC. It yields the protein CASSGRDNEQFF.